The 11 T cell receptor beta chains reported below all come from one sample, sequenced in a study of OX40 agonist ivuxolimab in advanced cancers. TCRdb's copy holds only in-frame clones and misses some; the assay was immunoSEQ multiplex PCR. This sample carries about 98,000 clones, around 88% of them seen once, and the ten largest clones take approximately 0.5%. The source material was CD4+ or CD8+ T cells sorted from blood, sampled in a trial of the OX40 agonist ivuxolimab. The receptors were sampled from an adult with an advanced solid tumor such as melanoma, head and neck, liver or kidney cancer.

The chain recombines TRBV27 with TRBJ1-2; perhaps TRBD1 as D (5 bases). Trimming shortened V by 3 bases and J by 8 bases, and 13 bases separated the two germline ends. This CDR3 has 13 amino acids. The germline V gene encodes CDR1 MNHEY and CDR2 SMNVEV (reference sequence). CDR3 protein: CASSLEGGAGYTF. CDR3 DNA sequence: TGTGCCAGCAGTTTGGAGGGCGGGGCCGGCTACACCTTC.

CDR3 nucleotide sequence: TGTGCCAGCAGCGCCGCCGTATCCGGGCATCAGCCCCAGCATTTT. Its translation is CASSAAVSGHQPQHF. This chain connects TRBV2 to TRBJ1-5; D is undetermined. From germline, CDR1 is SNHLY and CDR2 FYNNEI. V dropped 6 bases and J dropped 5 bases, with 17 bases sitting between them. The CDR3 runs to 15 residues. Full variable domain (remainder filled in from reference TRBV2 and TRBJ1-5): EPEVTQTPSHQVTQMGQEVILRCVPISNHLYFYWYRQILGQKVEFLVSFYNNEISEKSEIFDDQFSVERPDGSNFTLKIRSTKLEDSAMYFCASSAAVSGHQPQHFGDGTRLSIL.

This rearrangement joins TRBV5-1 to TRBJ1-1, with TRBD1 as a possible D gene (5 bases). Trimming cost V 7 bases and J 0 bases, with 13 bases left between them. From germline, CDR1 is SGHRS and CDR2 YFSETQ. The CDR3 length is 14 residues. CDR3 region: CASGRQNMNTEAFF. CDR3 DNA sequence: TGCGCCAGCGGCCGACAGAATATGAACACTGAAGCTTTCTTT. The variable domain in full, completed from reference TRBV5-1 and TRBJ1-1, reads KAGVTQTPRYLIKTRGQQVTLSCSPISGHRSVSWYQQTPGQGLQFLFEYFSETQRNKGNFPGRFSGRQFSNSRSEMNVSTLELGDSALYLCASGRQNMNTEAFFGQGTRLTVV.

The table lists this clone with a count of one. The rearrangement uses TRBV27 and TRBJ2-1, with D perhaps matching TRBD1 or TRBD2 (6 bases each). V gave up 7 bases and J gave up 8 bases, with 21 bases separating them. Germline V lookup: CDR1 MNHEY, CDR2 SMNVEV (reference sequence). The CDR3 is made up of 15 amino acids. CDR3 amino acids: CASKWGRGRVDEQFF. The CDR3, as DNA: TGTGCCAGCAAGTGGGGGCGGGGTCGTGTCGATGAGCAGTTCTTC.

The rearrangement links TRBV2 to TRBJ1-2; 8 bases map to TRBD1. Unmatched junction bases numbered 11, after V lost 1 base and J lost 7 bases. Germline CDR1 SNHLY, CDR2 FYNNEI. The length of the CDR3 is 16 residues. For the CDR3, the DNA is TGTGCCAGCAGTGAAGGGTCCCAGACAGGGGAGGCTGGCTACACCTTC. Amino acids: CASSEGSQTGEAGYTF.

The V call is TRBV19, the J call TRBJ1-2; D is ambiguous. The V gene lost 5 bases and the J gene lost 4 bases, with 11 bases spanning the gap. Germline CDR1 is LNHDA and CDR2 is SQIVND (reference sequence). The CDR3 has 13 residues. This CDR3 reads CASSGEWSYGYTF. CDR3 coding DNA: TGTGCCAGTAGTGGGGAGTGGAGCTATGGCTACACCTTC.

V gene TRBV9 combines with J gene TRBJ1-3, with TRBD1 identical over 7 bases. The CDR3 runs to 19 residues. The germline CDR1 and CDR2 sequences are SGDLS and YYNGEE. Trimming removed 4 bases from V and 0 bases from J; junction bases left unmatched: 16. CDR3 nucleotides: TGTGCCAGCAGCCTGAGTTTCGCCCCGGGACAGAGCTCTGGAAACACCATATATTTT. Translation gives CASSLSFAPGQSSGNTIYF.

This clone was seen only once. The rearrangement uses TRBV18 and TRBJ1-1; TRBD1 agrees at 9 bases. From germline, CDR1 is KGHSH and CDR2 LQKENI. V shed 3 bases, J shed 2 bases, and the junction held 13 bases outside the gene matches. The CDR3 extends over 18 amino acids. As DNA, the CDR3 is TGTGCCAGCTCACCGAGGACAGGGGCGCCCCCCACAAACACTGAAGCTTTCTTT. It codes for CASSPRTGAPPTNTEAFF.

This chain uses TRBV19 with TRBJ2-1; 7 nucleotides line up with TRBD1. The CDR3 has 17 amino acids. V was clipped by 5 bases and J by 0 bases; unmatched bases: 10. In germline, CDR1 is LNHDA, CDR2 SQIVND (reference sequence). The chain's CDR3 is CASSPLGTASSYNEQFF. Written as DNA, the CDR3 is TGTGCCAGTAGTCCCCTCGGGACAGCCAGCTCCTACAATGAGCAGTTCTTC.

The sample holds one count of this clone. The DNA of the CDR3 is TGTGCCAGCAGCTTAGCTTATAGTGGGGGGGCGTTGGGCTCCTACAATGAGCAGTTCTTC. Translation: CASSLAYSGGALGSYNEQFF. The V gene is TRBV7-2, the J gene TRBJ2-1; D perhaps matches TRBD2 (7 bases). With 0 bases removed from V and 0 bases from J, the gap between germline ends came to 21 bases. The CDR3 spans 20 residues. Germline V lookup: CDR1 SGHTA, CDR2 FQGNSA. Full variable domain (remainder filled in from reference TRBV7-2 and TRBJ2-1): GAGVSQSPSNKVTEKGKDVELRCDPISGHTALYWYRQSLGQGLEFLIYFQGNSAPDKSGLPSDRFSAERTGGSVSTLTIQRTQQEDSAVYLCASSLAYSGGALGSYNEQFFGPGTRLTVL.

The CDR3 here is CASIRTGGRNTEAFF. Here the CDR3 DNA reads TGTGCCAGTATACGGACAGGAGGGAGAAACACTGAAGCTTTCTTT. The chain employs TRBV19 and TRBJ1-1, with TRBD1 matching over 7 bases. This CDR3 region has 15 residues. Looked up from germline, CDR1 is LNHDA and CDR2 is SQIVND (reference sequence). J was trimmed by 2 bases and V by 7 bases; bases with no gene match: 10.